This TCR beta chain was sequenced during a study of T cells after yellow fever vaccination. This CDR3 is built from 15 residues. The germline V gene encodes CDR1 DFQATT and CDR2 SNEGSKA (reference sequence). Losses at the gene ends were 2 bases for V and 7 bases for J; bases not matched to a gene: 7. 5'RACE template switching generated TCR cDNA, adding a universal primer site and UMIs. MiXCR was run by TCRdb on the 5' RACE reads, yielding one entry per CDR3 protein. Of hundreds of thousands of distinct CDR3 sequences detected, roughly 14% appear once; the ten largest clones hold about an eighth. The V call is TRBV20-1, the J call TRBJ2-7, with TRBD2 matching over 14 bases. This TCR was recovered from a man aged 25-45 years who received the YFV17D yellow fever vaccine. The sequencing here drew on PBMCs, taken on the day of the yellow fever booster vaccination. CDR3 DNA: TGCAGTGCTAGACACGGGACTAGCGGGAGTCGGGAGCAGTACTTC. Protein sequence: CSARHGTSGSREQYF.